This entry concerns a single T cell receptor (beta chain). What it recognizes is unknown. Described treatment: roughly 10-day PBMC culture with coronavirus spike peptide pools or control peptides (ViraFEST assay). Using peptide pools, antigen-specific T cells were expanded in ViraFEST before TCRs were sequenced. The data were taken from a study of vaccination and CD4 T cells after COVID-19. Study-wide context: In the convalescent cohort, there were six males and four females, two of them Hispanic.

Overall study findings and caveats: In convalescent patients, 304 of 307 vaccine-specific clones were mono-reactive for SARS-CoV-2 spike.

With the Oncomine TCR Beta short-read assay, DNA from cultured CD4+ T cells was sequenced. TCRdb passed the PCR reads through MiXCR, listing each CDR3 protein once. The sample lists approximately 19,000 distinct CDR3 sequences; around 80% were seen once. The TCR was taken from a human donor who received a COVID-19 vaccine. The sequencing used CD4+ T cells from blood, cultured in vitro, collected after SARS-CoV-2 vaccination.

CDR3 DNA: TGTGCCAGTACCCCGGGACAGTTGAACACTGAAGCTTTCTTT. This gives the protein CASTPGQLNTEAFF. The genes are TRBV19 and TRBJ1-1; TRBD1 matches 7 bases. The CDR3 is 14 amino acids. The V gene end was trimmed by 7 bases and the J gene end by 0 bases; junction bases not matched to a gene: 5. Germline values: CDR1 LNHDA, CDR2 SQIVND (reference sequence).